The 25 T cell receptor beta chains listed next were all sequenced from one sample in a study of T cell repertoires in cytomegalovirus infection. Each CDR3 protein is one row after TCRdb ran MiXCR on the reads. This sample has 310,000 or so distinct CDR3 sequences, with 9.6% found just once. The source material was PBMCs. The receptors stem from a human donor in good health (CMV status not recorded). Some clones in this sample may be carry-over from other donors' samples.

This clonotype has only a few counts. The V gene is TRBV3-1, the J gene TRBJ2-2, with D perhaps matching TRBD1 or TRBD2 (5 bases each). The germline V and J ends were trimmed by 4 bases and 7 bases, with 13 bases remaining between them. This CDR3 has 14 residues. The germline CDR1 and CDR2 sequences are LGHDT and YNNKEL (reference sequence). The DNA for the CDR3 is TGTGCCAGCAGCCGAACCCAGGGAGTCGGGGAGCTGTTTTTT. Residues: CASSRTQGVGELFF.

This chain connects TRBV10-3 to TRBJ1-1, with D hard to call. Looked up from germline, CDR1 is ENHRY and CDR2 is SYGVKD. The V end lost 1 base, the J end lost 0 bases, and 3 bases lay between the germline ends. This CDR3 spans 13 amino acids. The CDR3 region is CAISELVNTEAFF. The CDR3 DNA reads TGTGCCATCAGTGAGTTAGTGAACACTGAAGCTTTCTTT.

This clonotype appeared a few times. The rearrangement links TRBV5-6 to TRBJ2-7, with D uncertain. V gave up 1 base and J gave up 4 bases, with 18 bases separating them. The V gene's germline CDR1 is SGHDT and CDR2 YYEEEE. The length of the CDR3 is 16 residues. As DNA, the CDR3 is TGTGCCAGCAGCTTGATTTTAATGCCTGGTTCTTACGAGCAGTACGTC. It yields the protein CASSLILMPGSYEQYV.

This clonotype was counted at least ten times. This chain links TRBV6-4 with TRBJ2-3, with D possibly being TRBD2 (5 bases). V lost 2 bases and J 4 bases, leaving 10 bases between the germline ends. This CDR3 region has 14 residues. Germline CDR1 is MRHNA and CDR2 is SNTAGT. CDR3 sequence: CASSDRAEADTQYF. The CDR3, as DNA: TGTGCCAGCAGTGACAGGGCGGAGGCAGATACGCAGTATTTT.

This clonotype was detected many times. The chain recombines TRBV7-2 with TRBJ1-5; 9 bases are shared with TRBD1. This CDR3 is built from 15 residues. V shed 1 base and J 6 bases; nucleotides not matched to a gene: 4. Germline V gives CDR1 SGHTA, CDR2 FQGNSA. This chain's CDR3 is CASSLGQGGGQPQHF. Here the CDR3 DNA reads TGTGCCAGCAGCTTAGGACAGGGGGGTGGTCAGCCCCAGCATTTT. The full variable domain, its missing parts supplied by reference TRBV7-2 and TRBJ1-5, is GAGVSQSPSNKVTEKGKDVELRCDPISGHTALYWYRQSLGQGLEFLIYFQGNSAPDKSGLPSDRFSAERTGGSVSTLTIQRTQQEDSAVYLCASSLGQGGGQPQHFGDGTRLSIL.

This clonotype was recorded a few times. CDR3 in amino acids: CASSEVGIYSGNTIYF. CDR3 nucleotides: TGTGCCAGCAGTGAAGTGGGAATCTACTCTGGAAACACCATATATTTT. This chain links TRBV2 with TRBJ1-3; D uncertain. From germline, CDR1 is SNHLY and CDR2 FYNNEI. This CDR3 comprises 16 residues. V lost 1 base, J lost 0 bases, and 10 bases lay in between.

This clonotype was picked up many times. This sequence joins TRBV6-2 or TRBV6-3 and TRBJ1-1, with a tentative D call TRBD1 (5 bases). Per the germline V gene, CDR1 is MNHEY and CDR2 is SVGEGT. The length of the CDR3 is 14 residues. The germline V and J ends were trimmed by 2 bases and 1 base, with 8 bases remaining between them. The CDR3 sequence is CASSYPGTNTEAFF. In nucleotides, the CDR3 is TGTGCCAGCAGTTACCCGGGGACGAACACTGAAGCTTTCTTT.

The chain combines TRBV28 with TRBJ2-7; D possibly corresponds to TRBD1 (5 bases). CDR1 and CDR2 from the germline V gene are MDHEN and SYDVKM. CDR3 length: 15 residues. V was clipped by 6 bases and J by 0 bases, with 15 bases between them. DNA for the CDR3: TGTGCCAGCAGCTCCAGGGCCTCGGGCTCCTACGAGCAGTACGTC. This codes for CASSSRASGSYEQYV.

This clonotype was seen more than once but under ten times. The CDR3 sequence is CSVGPGAMSNEQFF. CDR3 nucleotide sequence: TGCAGCGTTGGGCCGGGGGCAATGTCCAATGAGCAGTTCTTC. This chain uses TRBV29-1 with TRBJ2-1; tentatively, D is TRBD1 or TRBD2 (6 bases each). The CDR3 runs 14 residues. The V end was cut by 4 bases, the J end by 6 bases, with 16 bases between. CDR1 and CDR2 from the germline V gene are SQVTM and ANQGSEA.

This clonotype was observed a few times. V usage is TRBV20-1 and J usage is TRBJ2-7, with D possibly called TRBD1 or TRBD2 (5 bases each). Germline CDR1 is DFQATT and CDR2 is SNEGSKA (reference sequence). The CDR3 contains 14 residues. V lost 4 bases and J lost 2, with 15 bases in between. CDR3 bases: TGCAGTGCTACCCCGGGACCCCCCCCCTACGAGCAGTACTTC. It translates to CSATPGPPPYEQYF.

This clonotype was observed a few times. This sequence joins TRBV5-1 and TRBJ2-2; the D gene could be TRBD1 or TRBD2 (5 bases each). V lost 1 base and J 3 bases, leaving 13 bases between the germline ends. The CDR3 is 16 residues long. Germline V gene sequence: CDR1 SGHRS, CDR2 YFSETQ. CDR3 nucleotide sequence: TGCGCCAGCAGCTTGAGAGGGGTAGAGGACACCGGGGAGCTGTTTTTT. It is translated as CASSLRGVEDTGELFF.

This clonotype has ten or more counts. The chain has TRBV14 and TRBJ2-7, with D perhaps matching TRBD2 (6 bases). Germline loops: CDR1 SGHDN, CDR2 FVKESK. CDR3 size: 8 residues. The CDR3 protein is CERLGRYV. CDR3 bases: TGTGAAAGACTAGGGCGGTACGTC.

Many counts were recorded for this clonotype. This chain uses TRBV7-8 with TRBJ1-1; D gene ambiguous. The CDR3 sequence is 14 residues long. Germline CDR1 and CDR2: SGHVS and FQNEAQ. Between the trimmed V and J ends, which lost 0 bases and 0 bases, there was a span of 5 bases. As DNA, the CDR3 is TGTGCCAGCAGCTTAGCGGTAGTGAACACTGAAGCTTTCTTT. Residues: CASSLAVVNTEAFF.

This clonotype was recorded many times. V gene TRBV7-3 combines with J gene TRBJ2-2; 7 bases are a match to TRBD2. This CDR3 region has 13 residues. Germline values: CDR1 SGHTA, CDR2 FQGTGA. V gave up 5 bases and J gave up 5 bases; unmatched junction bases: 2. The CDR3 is CASSTGGTGELFF. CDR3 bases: TGTGCCAGCAGCACGGGGGGAACCGGGGAGCTGTTTTTT.

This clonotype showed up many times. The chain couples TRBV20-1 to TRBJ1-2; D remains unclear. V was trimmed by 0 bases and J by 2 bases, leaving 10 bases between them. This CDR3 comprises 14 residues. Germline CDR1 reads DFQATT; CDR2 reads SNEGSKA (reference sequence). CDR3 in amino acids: CSARDPEINYGYTF. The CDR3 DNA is TGCAGTGCTAGAGACCCAGAAATCAACTATGGCTACACCTTC.

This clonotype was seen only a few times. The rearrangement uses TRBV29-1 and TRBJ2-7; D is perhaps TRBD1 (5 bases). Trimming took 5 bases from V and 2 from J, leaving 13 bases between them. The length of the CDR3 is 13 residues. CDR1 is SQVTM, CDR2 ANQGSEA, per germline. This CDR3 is CSVKTTVAYEQYF. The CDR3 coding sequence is TGCAGCGTTAAAACGACAGTAGCCTACGAGCAGTACTTC.

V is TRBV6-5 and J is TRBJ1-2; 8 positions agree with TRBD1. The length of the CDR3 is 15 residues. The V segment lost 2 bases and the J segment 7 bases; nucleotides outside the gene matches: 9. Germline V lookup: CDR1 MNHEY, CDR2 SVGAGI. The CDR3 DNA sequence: TGTGCCAGCAGTTACGAAACAGGGGGATTCGGTGGCTACACCTTC. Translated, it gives CASSYETGGFGGYTF.

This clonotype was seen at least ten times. This CDR3 reads CASTPGGGSTDTQYF. The CDR3 DNA follows: TGTGCCAGCACCCCGGGGGGGGGTAGCACAGATACGCAGTATTTT. The V call is TRBV12-3 or TRBV12-4, the J call TRBJ2-3, with TRBD2 identical over 8 bases. Trimming cost V 7 bases and J 0 bases; bases outside gene matches: 6. CDR3 length: 15 amino acids.

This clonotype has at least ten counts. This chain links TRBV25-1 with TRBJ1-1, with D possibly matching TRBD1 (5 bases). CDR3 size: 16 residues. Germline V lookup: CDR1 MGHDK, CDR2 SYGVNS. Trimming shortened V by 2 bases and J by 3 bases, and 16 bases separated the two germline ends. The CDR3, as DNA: TGTGCCAGCAGTGAAGCCGGCGGGGCCCCGTACACTGAAGCTTTCTTT. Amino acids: CASSEAGGAPYTEAFF.

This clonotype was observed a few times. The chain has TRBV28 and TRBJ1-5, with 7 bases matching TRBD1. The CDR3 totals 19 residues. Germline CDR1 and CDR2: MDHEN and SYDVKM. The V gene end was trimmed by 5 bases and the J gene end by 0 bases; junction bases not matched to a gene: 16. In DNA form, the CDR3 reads TGTGCCAGCAGTCACCAAGACAGGGTCCTTGAGTATAGCAATCAGCCCCAGCATTTT. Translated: CASSHQDRVLEYSNQPQHF.

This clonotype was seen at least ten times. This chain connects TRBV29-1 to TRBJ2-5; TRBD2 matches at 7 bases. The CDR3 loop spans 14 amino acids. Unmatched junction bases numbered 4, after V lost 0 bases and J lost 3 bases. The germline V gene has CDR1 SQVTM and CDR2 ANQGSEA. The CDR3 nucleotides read TGCAGCGTTGAAGATGGACTAGTAAAAGAGACCCAGTACTTC. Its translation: CSVEDGLVKETQYF.

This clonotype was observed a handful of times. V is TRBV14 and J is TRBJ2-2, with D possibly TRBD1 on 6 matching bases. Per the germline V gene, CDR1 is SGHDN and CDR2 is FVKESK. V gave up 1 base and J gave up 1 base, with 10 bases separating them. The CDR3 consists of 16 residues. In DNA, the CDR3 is TGTGCCAGCAGCCAAGCCCCGGGACAGAACACCGGGGAGCTGTTTTTT. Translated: CASSQAPGQNTGELFF.

CDR3 sequence reads: CASSSWTGGLAEAFF. CDR3 nucleotide sequence: TGTGCCAGTAGTTCCTGGACAGGGGGCTTGGCTGAAGCTTTCTTT. The chain has TRBV19 and TRBJ1-1; TRBD1 matches 11 bases. Per germline, CDR1 LNHDA and CDR2 SQIVND (reference sequence). The trim removed 5 bases at V and 6 bases at J, leaving 8 bases unmatched. The CDR3 extends over 15 amino acids.

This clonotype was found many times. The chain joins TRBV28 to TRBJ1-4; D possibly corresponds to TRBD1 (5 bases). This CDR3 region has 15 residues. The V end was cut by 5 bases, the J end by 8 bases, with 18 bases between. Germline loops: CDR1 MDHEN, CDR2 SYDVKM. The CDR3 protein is CASSTRLRRDEKLFF. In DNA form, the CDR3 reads TGTGCCAGCAGTACCAGACTCCGGAGGGACGAAAAACTGTTTTTT.

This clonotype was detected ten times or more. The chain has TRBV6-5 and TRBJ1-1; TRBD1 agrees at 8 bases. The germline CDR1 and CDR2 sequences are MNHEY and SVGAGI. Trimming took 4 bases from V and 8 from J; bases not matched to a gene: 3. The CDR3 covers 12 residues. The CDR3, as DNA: TGTGCCAGCAGTTCGAGACAGGGGGAAGCTTTCTTT. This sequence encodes CASSSRQGEAFF.